This TCR beta chain was captured in a study of blood T cell repertoires in COVID-19. At the level of the study: Nucleic acid was either cDNA or gDNA, and it came from T cells, B-cell-depleted T cells, or PBMCs.

Produced via immunoSEQ multiplex PCR; TCRdb's table is partial and in-frame only. The table records more than 110,000 clones, about 80% of them present only once. The CDR3 consists of 14 residues. Germline V lookup: CDR1 SGDLS, CDR2 YYNGEE. V lost 3 bases, J lost 0 bases, and 9 bases lay in between. Sequencing was carried out using peripheral blood. This TCR came from a human donor in a cohort sampled during active COVID-19. This sequence joins TRBV9 and TRBJ2-5, with D perhaps TRBD1 (6 bases). In DNA, the CDR3 is TGTGCCAGCAGCGCCGGACAGTACCAAGAGACCCAGTACTTC. Translated, it gives CASSAGQYQETQYF.